These T cell receptor beta chains were read from a single sample in a study of Graves' ophthalmopathy and Graves' hyperthyroidism. TCRdb ran MiXCR on the multiplex PCR reads and lists one entry per CDR3 protein. The repertoire holds roughly 170,000 distinct CDR3 sequences, with 39% as singletons. Source material: peripheral blood. The receptor set was obtained from a man aged 30 to 45 with Graves' ophthalmopathy. The CDR3 runs from the conserved cysteine through the conserved F or W. The D gene is left open where the match is weak. Rows may omit the clone size; those that give it use once, few, many or a size class.

J gene | D gene | CDR3 length | V gene | clone size | CDR3 protein | CDR3 DNA
TRBJ1-1 | - | 16 | TRBV6-2/TRBV6-3 | - | CASRDPRGGRNTEAFF | TGTGCCAGCAGGGACCCCCGTGGAGGGAGGAACACTGAAGCTTTCTTT
TRBJ2-2 | - | 14 | TRBV6-2/TRBV6-3 | - | CASSYTEDTGELFF | TGTGCCAGCAGCTATACAGAGGACACCGGGGAGCTGTTTTTT
TRBJ2-7 | - | 12 | TRBV20-1 | once | CSVRRNSYEQYF | TGCAGTGTTAGACGAAACTCCTACGAGCAGTACTTC
TRBJ2-5 | - | 14 | TRBV7-2 | many | CASRPDSSGGTQYF | TGTGCCAGCAGACCGGACAGTTCGGGGGGGACCCAGTACTTC
TRBJ2-7 | TRBD2 | 17 | TRBV28 | many | CASSYPVGLAKINEQYF | TGTGCCAGCAGCTATCCTGTCGGACTAGCGAAAATCAACGAGCAGTACTTC
TRBJ2-2 | TRBD2 | 16 | TRBV7-8 | many | CASSLAGRGNTGELFF | TGTGCCAGCAGCTTAGCAGGGAGGGGGAACACCGGGGAGCTGTTTTTT
TRBJ1-2 | TRBD1 | 15 | TRBV28 | many | CASRLTGGRSYGYTF | TGTGCCAGCAGACTTACAGGGGGCAGGAGCTATGGCTACACCTTC
TRBJ1-1 | - | 17 | TRBV18 | many | CASSPQPPGAVNTEAFF | TGTGCCAGCTCACCGCAACCGCCGGGGGCCGTGAACACTGAAGCTTTCTTT
TRBJ1-5 | - | 13 | TRBV28 | - | CASSLLPYQPQHF | TGTGCCAGCAGTTTACTCCCATATCAGCCCCAGCATTTT
TRBJ2-5 | - | 15 | TRBV14 | many | CASSPRGSWDETQYF | TGTGCCAGCAGCCCCCGGGGTTCCTGGGATGAGACCCAGTACTTC
TRBJ2-5 | - | 15 | TRBV28 | many | CASSSRGGMRETQYF | TGTGCCAGCAGTTCGAGGGGGGGTATGAGAGAGACCCAGTACTTC
TRBJ2-7 | TRBD2 | 12 | TRBV7-2 | many | CASSSTSGEQYF | TGTGCCAGCAGCTCCACTAGCGGCGAGCAGTACTTC
TRBJ1-1 | - | 14 | TRBV30 | many | CAWSVRLMNTEAFF | TGTGCCTGGAGTGTGAGGCTCATGAACACTGAAGCTTTCTTT
TRBJ2-7 | - | 14 | TRBV24-1 | many | CATSDFDGTYEQYF | TGTGCCACCAGTGATTTTGACGGGACCTACGAGCAGTACTTC
TRBJ2-5 | TRBD2 | 16 | TRBV20-1 | - | CSARPGLAGDGETQYF | TGCAGTGCGAGACCCGGACTAGCGGGAGATGGAGAGACCCAGTACTTC
TRBJ1-1 | - | 14 | TRBV4-2 | many | CASSQDHTAGWAFF | TGTGCCAGCAGCCAAGACCACACCGCGGGATGGGCTTTCTTT
TRBJ1-1 | - | 13 | TRBV6-2/TRBV6-3 | many | CASIRAMNTEAFF | TGTGCCAGCATCAGGGCGATGAACACTGAAGCTTTCTTT
TRBJ2-7 | - | 15 | TRBV6-2/TRBV6-3 | many | CASSPLLGADYEQYF | TGTGCCAGCAGTCCCCTTCTGGGGGCGGATTACGAGCAGTACTTC
TRBJ1-1 | - | 12 | TRBV12-3/TRBV12-4 | - | CASSSVRTEAFF | TGTGCCAGCAGTTCGGTAAGGACTGAAGCTTTCTTT
TRBJ2-3 | - | 13 | TRBV6-1 | once | CASSEAPGDTQYF | TGTGCCAGCAGTGAAGCACCTGGAGATACGCAGTATTTT
TRBJ1-2 | - | 15 | TRBV9 | once | CASSVSGRANYGYTF | TGTGCCAGCAGCGTCTCGGGGCGGGCTAACTATGGCTACACCTTC
TRBJ1-1 | - | 15 | TRBV28 | many | CASRPAGGMNTEAFF | TGTGCCAGCAGGCCAGCGGGGGGCATGAACACTGAAGCTTTCTTT
TRBJ2-7 | TRBD2 | 15 | TRBV6-5 | many | CASSYAGTSVYEQYF | TGTGCCAGCAGTTATGCGGGGACTAGTGTGTACGAGCAGTACTTC
TRBJ2-3 | - | 13 | TRBV12-3/TRBV12-4 | few | CASSFTGTDTQYF | TGTGCCAGCAGTTTTACAGGCACAGATACGCAGTATTTT
TRBJ2-7 | - | 12 | TRBV2 | - | CASRKSVYEQYF | TGTGCCAGCAGAAAGTCAGTGTACGAGCAGTACTTC
TRBJ2-5 | TRBD1 | 16 | TRBV20-1 | many | CSARGGAGGMGETQYF | TGCAGTGCTAGAGGAGGGGCAGGGGGAATGGGAGAGACCCAGTACTTC
TRBJ1-1 | TRBD1 | 15 | TRBV7-9 | - | CASSLDATGVTEAFF | TGTGCCAGCAGCTTAGATGCGACAGGGGTCACTGAAGCTTTCTTT
TRBJ1-5 | - | 13 | TRBV7-2 | many | CASSFNQDQPQHF | TGTGCCAGCAGCTTCAACCAAGATCAGCCCCAGCATTTT
TRBJ2-7 | - | 14 | TRBV5-6 | many | CASSLLLRSYEQYF | TGTGCCAGCAGCTTGTTACTACGGAGCTACGAGCAGTACTTC
TRBJ1-2 | - | 14 | TRBV7-2 | - | CASSLSPADYGYTF | TGTGCCAGCAGCTTATCGCCCGCAGACTATGGCTACACCTTC
TRBJ1-1 | TRBD1 | 14 | TRBV6-2/TRBV6-3 | once | CASSRTGDGTEAFF | TGTGCCAGCAGCAGGACAGGGGACGGCACTGAAGCTTTCTTT
TRBJ2-7 | - | 15 | TRBV11-1 | many | CASSLAGGLAYEQYF | TGTGCCAGCAGCTTAGCCGGTGGACTCGCCTACGAGCAGTACTTC
TRBJ1-5 | - | 16 | TRBV2 | - | CASSEALVGGNQPQHF | TGTGCCAGCAGTGAAGCGCTTGTGGGGGGAAATCAGCCCCAGCATTTT
TRBJ1-1 | - | 12 | TRBV6-2/TRBV6-3 | - | CASRGGLTEAFF | TGTGCCAGTCGTGGGGGGCTCACTGAAGCTTTCTTT
TRBJ2-5 | TRBD2 | 17 | TRBV9 | - | CASSVKGLAGIQETQYF | TGTGCCAGCAGCGTAAAGGGACTAGCGGGGATCCAAGAGACCCAGTACTTC
TRBJ2-5 | - | 13 | TRBV6-1 | many | CASSETAQETQYF | TGTGCCAGCAGTGAAACAGCCCAAGAGACCCAGTACTTC
TRBJ1-5 | - | 13 | TRBV6-1 | - | CASSGGIYQPQHF | TGTGCCAGCAGCGGAGGCATTTATCAGCCCCAGCATTTT
TRBJ2-1 | - | 12 | TRBV7-2 | - | CASSLGYNEQFF | TGTGCCAGCAGCTTAGGCTACAATGAGCAGTTCTTC
TRBJ2-5 | TRBD2 | 16 | TRBV6-2/TRBV6-3 | many | CASSRTAGDGGETQYF | TGTGCCAGCAGTAGAACCGCGGGGGACGGGGGAGAGACCCAGTACTTC
TRBJ1-5 | - | 14 | TRBV6-2/TRBV6-3 | many | CASSSDSPNQPQHF | TGTGCCAGCAGTTCGGACAGCCCCAATCAGCCCCAGCATTTT
TRBJ1-6 | - | 14 | TRBV20-1 | many | CSAEIQGRNSPLHF | TGCAGTGCCGAAATTCAGGGGCGGAATTCACCCCTCCACTTT